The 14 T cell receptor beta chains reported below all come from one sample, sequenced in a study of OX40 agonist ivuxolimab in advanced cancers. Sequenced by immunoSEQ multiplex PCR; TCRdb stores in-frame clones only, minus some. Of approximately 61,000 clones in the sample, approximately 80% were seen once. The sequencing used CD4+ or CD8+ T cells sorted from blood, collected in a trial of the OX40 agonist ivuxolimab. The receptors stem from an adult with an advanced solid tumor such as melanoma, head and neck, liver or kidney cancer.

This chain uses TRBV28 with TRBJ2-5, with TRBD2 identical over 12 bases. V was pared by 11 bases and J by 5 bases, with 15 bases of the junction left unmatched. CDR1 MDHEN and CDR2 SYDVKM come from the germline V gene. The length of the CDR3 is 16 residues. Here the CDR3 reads CAPRGTSGLANETQYF. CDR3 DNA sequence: TGTGCCCCCCGTGGGACTAGCGGGCTGGCTAACGAGACCCAGTACTTC.

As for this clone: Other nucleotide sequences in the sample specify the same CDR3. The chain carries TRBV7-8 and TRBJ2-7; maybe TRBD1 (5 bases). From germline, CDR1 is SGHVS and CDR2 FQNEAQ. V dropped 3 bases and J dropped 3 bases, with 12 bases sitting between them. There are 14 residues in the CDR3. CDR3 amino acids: CASSFTSGIYEQYF. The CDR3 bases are TGTGCCAGCAGCTTTACCTCAGGGATCTACGAGCAGTACTTC.

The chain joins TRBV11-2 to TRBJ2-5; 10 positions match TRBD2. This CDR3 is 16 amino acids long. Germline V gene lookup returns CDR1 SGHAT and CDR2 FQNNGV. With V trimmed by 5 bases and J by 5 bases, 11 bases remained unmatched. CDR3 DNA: TGTGCCAGCAGCCTTAAGACTAGCGGGCCTTTGGAGACCCAGTACTTC. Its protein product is CASSLKTSGPLETQYF.

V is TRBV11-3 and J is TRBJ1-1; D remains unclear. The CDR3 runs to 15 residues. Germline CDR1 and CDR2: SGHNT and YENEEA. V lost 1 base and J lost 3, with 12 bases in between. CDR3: CASSLAAQWDTEAFF. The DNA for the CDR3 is TGTGCCAGCAGCTTAGCTGCGCAATGGGACACTGAAGCTTTCTTT.

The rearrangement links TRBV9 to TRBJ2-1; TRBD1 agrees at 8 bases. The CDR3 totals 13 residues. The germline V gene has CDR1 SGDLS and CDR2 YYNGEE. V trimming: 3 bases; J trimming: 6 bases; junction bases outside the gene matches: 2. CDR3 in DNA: TGTGCCAGCAGCGGCGGACAGGGCAATGAGCAGTTCTTC. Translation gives CASSGGQGNEQFF.

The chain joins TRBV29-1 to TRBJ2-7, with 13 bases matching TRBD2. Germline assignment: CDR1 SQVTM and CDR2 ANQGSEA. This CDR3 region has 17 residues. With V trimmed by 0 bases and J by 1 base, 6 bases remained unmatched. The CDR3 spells CSVEDLGTSGTSYEQYF. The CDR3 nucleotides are TGCAGCGTTGAAGATTTAGGGACTAGCGGGACATCCTACGAGCAGTACTTC.

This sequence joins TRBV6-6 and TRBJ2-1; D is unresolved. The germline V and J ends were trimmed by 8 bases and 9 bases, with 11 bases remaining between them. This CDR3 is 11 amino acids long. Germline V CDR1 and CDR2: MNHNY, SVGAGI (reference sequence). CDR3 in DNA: TGTGCCAGCGGGCGTGGCGCTGAGCAGTTCTTC. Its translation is CASGRGAEQFF.

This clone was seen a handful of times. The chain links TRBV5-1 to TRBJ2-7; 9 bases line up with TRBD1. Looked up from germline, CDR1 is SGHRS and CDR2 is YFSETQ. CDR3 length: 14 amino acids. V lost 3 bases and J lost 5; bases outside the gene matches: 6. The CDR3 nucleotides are TGCGCCAGCAGCTCACAGGGGGCTTCGGACGAGCAGTACTTC. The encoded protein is CASSSQGASDEQYF.

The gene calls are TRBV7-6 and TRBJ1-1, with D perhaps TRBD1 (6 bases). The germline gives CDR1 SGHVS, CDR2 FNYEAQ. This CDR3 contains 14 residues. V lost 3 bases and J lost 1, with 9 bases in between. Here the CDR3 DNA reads TGTGCCAGCAGCTTGCGGGGGCGGAACACTGAAGCTTTCTTT. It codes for CASSLRGRNTEAFF.

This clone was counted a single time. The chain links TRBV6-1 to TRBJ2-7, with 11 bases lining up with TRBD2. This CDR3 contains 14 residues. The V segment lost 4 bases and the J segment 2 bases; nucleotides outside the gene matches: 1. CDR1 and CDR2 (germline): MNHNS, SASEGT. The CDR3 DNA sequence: TGTGCCAGCAGTGGACTAGCGGGAACCTACGAGCAGTACTTC. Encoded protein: CASSGLAGTYEQYF.

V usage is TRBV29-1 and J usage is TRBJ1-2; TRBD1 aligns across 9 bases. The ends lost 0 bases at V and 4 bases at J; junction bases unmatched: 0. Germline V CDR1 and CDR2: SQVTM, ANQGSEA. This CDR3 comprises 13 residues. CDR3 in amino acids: CSVEEQGAYGYTF. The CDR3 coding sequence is TGCAGCGTTGAAGAACAGGGGGCCTATGGCTACACCTTC.

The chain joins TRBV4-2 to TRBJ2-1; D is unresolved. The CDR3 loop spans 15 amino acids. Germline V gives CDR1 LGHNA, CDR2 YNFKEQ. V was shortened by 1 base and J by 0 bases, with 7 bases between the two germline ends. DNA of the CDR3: TGTGCCAGCAGCCAAGTTAGTGCCTCCTACAATGAGCAGTTCTTC. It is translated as CASSQVSASYNEQFF.

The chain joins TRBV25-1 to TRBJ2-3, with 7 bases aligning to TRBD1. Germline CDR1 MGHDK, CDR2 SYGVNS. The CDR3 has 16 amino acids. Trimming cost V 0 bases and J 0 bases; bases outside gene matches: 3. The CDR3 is CASSEYRTGSTDTQYF. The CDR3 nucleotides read TGTGCCAGCAGTGAATACAGGACAGGTAGCACAGATACGCAGTATTTT.

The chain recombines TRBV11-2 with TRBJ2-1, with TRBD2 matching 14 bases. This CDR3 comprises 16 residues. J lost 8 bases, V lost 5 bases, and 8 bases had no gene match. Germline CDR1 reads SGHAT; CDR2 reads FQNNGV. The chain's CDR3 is CASSLTSGRASHEQFF. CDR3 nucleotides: TGTGCCAGCAGCCTGACTAGCGGGAGGGCCTCTCATGAGCAGTTCTTC.